The clone carrying this T cell receptor (beta chain) was counted many times. Its target is not known. The data originate from a study of spatial heterogeneity in lung cancer. Overall study findings and caveats: Tumors with more nonsynonymous mutations had more expanded intratumoral alpha and beta TCRs.

Noted time point: sample taken at primary tumor resection. Every individual TCR cDNA molecule carried its own unique molecular identifier, which allowed correction of PCR and sequencing errors. TCRdb reprocessed the 5' RACE reads via MiXCR and lists one record per CDR3 protein. This table holds around 20,000 distinct CDR3 sequences, about 7.5% found once. The sequence came from a male donor with early-stage non-small cell lung cancer. The specimen comprised lung tumor tissue, sampled at surgery.

The DNA for the CDR3 is TGTGCCAGCAGCCGGCAGGGTGGCGTGGATGGCTACACCTTC. As protein: CASSRQGGVDGYTF. This rearrangement joins TRBV3-1 to TRBJ1-2, with D possibly matching TRBD1 (5 bases). Germline V lookup: CDR1 LGHDT, CDR2 YNNKEL (reference sequence). This CDR3 comprises 14 residues. The V gene lost 4 bases and the J gene lost 6 bases, with 15 bases spanning the gap. The full variable domain, with the rest looked up from reference TRBV3-1 and TRBJ1-2, is DTAVSQTPKYLVTQMGNDKSIKCEQNLGHDTMYWYKQDSKKFLKIMFSYNNKELIINETVPNRFSPKSPDKAHLNLHINSLELGDSAVYFCASSRQGGVDGYTFGSGTRLTVV.